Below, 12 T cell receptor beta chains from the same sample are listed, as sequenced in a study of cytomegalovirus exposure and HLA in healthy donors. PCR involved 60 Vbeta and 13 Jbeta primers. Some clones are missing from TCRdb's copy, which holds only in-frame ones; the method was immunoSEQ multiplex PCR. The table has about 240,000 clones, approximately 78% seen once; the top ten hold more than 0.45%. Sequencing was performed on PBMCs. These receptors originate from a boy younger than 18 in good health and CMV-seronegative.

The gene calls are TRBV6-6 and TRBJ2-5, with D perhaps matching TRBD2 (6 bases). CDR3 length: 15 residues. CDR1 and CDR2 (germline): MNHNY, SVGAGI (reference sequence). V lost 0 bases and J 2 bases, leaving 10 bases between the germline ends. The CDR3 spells CASSYSGTVQETQYF. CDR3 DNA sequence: TGTGCCAGCAGTTACTCCGGGACTGTTCAAGAGACCCAGTACTTC.

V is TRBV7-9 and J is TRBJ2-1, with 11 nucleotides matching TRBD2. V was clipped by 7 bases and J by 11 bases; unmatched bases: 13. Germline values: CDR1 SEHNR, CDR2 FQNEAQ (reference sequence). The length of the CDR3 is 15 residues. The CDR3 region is CASIWGRLAGGQQFF. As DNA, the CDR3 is TGTGCCAGCATCTGGGGGCGTTTAGCGGGAGGGCAGCAGTTCTTC.

CDR3 DNA: TGTGCCAGCAGCCCCTGGGACAGCAACACAGATACGCAGTATTTT. Its translation is CASSPWDSNTDTQYF. This sequence joins TRBV28 and TRBJ2-3, with 7 nucleotides matching TRBD1. V lost 6 bases, J lost 2 bases, and 8 bases stayed unmatched. This CDR3 is 15 amino acids long. Germline V lookup: CDR1 MDHEN, CDR2 SYDVKM. The variable domain in full, completed from reference TRBV28 and TRBJ2-3, reads DVKVTQSSRYLVKRTGEKVFLECVQDMDHENMFWYRQDPGLGLRLIYFSYDVKMKEKGDIPEGYSVSREKKERFSLILESASTNQTSMYLCASSPWDSNTDTQYFGPGTRLTVL.

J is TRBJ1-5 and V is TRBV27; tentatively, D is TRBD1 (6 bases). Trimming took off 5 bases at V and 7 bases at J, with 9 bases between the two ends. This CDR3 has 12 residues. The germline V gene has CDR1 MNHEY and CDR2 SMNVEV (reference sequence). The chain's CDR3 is CASSPQGQPQHF. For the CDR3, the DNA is TGTGCCAGCAGTCCACAGGGACAGCCCCAGCATTTT.

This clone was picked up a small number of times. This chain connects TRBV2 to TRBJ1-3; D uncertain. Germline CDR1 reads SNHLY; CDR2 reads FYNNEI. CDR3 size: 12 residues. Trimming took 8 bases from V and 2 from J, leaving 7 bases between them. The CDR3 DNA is TGTGCCAGCCCCGGGACTGGAAACACCATATATTTT. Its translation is CASPGTGNTIYF.

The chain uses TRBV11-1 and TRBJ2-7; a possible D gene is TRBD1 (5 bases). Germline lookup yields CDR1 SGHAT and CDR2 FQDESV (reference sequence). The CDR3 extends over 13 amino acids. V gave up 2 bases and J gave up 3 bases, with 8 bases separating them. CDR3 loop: CASSLPQGYEQYF. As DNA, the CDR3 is TGTGCCAGCAGCTTACCTCAGGGCTACGAGCAGTACTTC.

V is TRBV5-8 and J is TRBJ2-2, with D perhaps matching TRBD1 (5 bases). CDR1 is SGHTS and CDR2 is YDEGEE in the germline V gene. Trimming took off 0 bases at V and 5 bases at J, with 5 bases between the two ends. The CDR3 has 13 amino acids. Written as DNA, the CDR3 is TGTGCCAGCAGCTTGGACAGGACCGGGGAGCTGTTTTTT. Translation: CASSLDRTGELFF.

The CDR3 region has the DNA TGTGCCAGTAGTCCGACAGGGGGCATTGAAAAACTGTTTTTT. This sequence encodes CASSPTGGIEKLFF. The chain joins TRBV19 to TRBJ1-4, with 10 bases matching TRBD1. The J segment lost 7 bases and the V segment lost 5 bases, leaving 4 bases of the junction unmatched. CDR1 is LNHDA, CDR2 SQIVND, per germline (reference sequence). This CDR3 has 14 residues.

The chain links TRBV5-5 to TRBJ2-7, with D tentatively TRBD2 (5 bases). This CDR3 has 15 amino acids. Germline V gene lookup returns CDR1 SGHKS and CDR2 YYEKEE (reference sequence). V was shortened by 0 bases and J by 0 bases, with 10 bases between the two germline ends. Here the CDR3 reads CASSLDLGDSYEQYF. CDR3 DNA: TGTGCCAGCAGCTTGGATCTCGGGGACTCCTACGAGCAGTACTTC.

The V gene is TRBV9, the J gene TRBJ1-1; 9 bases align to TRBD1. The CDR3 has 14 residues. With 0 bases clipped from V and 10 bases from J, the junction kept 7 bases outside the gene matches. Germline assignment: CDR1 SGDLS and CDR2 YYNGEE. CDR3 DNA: TGTGCCAGCAGCGTAGAGGACTTGACAGGGGGAGCTTTCTTT. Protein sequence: CASSVEDLTGGAFF.

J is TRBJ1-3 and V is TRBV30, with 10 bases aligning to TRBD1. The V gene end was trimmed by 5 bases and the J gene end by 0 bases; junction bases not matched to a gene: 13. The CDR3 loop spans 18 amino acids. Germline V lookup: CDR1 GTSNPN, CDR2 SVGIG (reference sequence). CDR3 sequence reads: CAWEDFPGQGSSGNTIYF. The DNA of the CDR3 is TGTGCCTGGGAGGACTTTCCGGGACAGGGGAGCTCTGGAAACACCATATATTTT.

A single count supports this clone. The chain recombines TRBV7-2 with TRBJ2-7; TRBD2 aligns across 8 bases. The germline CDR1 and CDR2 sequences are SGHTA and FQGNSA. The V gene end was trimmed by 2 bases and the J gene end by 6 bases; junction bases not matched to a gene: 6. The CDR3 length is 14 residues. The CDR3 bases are TGTGCCAGCAGCTTACGAGCGGGAGTTGGCGAGCAGTACTTC. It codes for CASSLRAGVGEQYF.